This T cell receptor beta chain came from a study of blood T cell repertoires in COVID-19. Study at large: Sources were T cells, B-cell-depleted T cells, or PBMCs; the material itself was cDNA or gDNA.

TCRdb keeps only in-frame clones here, not all; method: immunoSEQ multiplex PCR. Of about 24,000 clones listed, about 89% are singletons. After removal of 2 bases from V and 7 bases from J, the junction contained 2 bases not matched to a gene. The length of the CDR3 is 13 residues. Germline CDR1 and CDR2: MNHEY and SVGAGI. This rearrangement joins TRBV6-5 to TRBJ1-2; 9 bases agree with TRBD1. This TCR was recovered from a woman aged 70-85 years with active COVID-19. Input material: peripheral blood. This CDR3 reads CASSYTGGSGYTF. CDR3 DNA: TGTGCCAGCAGTTACACAGGGGGCTCTGGCTACACCTTC.